The rows below give T cell receptor beta chains drawn from one sample of a study of long-term antiretroviral therapy in people with HIV. Sequenced by immunoSEQ multiplex PCR; TCRdb stores in-frame clones only, minus some. The table has tens of thousands of clones, roughly 74% seen once. Specimen: unsorted PBMCs, collected 3 years after starting antiretroviral therapy. These receptors were taken from a man aged 45-65 years with HIV. Each CDR3 is given with its conserved first and last residue. The order of the fields is J gene, D gene, V gene, clone size, CDR3 protein, CDR3 DNA. A D gene is named only where the DNA matches it firmly. Clone sizes are given selectively: once, few, many, or a class where the clone is expanded.

J gene: TRBJ1-3; D gene: .; V gene: TRBV5-1; clone size: .; CDR3 protein: CASSHEGSGNTIYF; CDR3 DNA: TGCGCCAGCAGCCACGAGGGCTCTGGAAACACCATATATTTT
J gene: TRBJ2-7; D gene: TRBD2; V gene: TRBV28; clone size: .; CDR3 protein: CASSLPLARYEQYF; CDR3 DNA: TGTGCCAGCAGTTTACCACTAGCGCGCTACGAGCAGTACTTC
J gene: TRBJ2-5; D gene: TRBD2; V gene: TRBV5-1; clone size: .; CDR3 protein: CASSWSGSSETQYF; CDR3 DNA: TGCGCCAGCAGCTGGAGCGGGAGCTCAGAGACCCAGTACTTC
J gene: TRBJ1-2; D gene: .; V gene: TRBV13; clone size: .; CDR3 protein: CASSIDEPYGYTF; CDR3 DNA: TGTGCCAGCAGCATCGACGAGCCCTATGGCTACACCTTC
J gene: TRBJ2-1; D gene: TRBD1; V gene: TRBV2; clone size: few; CDR3 protein: CASSHPGQGDNEQFF; CDR3 DNA: TGTGCCAGCAGTCATCCGGGACAGGGCGACAATGAGCAGTTCTTC
J gene: TRBJ2-1; D gene: TRBD2; V gene: TRBV7-9; clone size: .; CDR3 protein: CASSLTGTSNEQFF; CDR3 DNA: TGTGCCAGCAGCCTAACCGGGACTAGCAATGAGCAGTTCTTC
J gene: TRBJ1-2; D gene: .; V gene: TRBV18; clone size: .; CDR3 protein: CASSPTPANYGYTF; CDR3 DNA: TGTGCCAGCTCACCGACACCGGCCAACTATGGCTACACCTTC
J gene: TRBJ2-7; D gene: .; V gene: TRBV4-2; clone size: .; CDR3 protein: CASSQDQGGDGGGYEQYF; CDR3 DNA: TGTGCCAGCAGCCAAGATCAGGGTGGTGACGGGGGCGGCTACGAGCAGTACTTC
J gene: TRBJ1-1; D gene: .; V gene: TRBV7-9; clone size: .; CDR3 protein: CASSLALTTEAFF; CDR3 DNA: TGTGCCAGCAGCTTAGCCCTGACCACTGAAGCTTTCTTT
J gene: TRBJ2-7; D gene: .; V gene: TRBV6-5; clone size: few; CDR3 protein: CASSYWDEGMSYEQYF; CDR3 DNA: TGTGCCAGCAGTTACTGGGACGAGGGGATGTCCTACGAGCAGTACTTC
J gene: TRBJ2-5; D gene: .; V gene: TRBV7-2; clone size: .; CDR3 protein: CASSSFEGPQETQYF; CDR3 DNA: TGTGCCAGCAGCAGCTTCGAAGGGCCCCAAGAGACCCAGTACTTC
J gene: TRBJ2-7; D gene: .; V gene: TRBV5-6; clone size: .; CDR3 protein: CASSSGTTYEQYF; CDR3 DNA: TGTGCCAGCAGCTCCGGGACAACCTACGAGCAGTACTTC
J gene: TRBJ2-7; D gene: .; V gene: TRBV5-6; clone size: .; CDR3 protein: CASSLVAVIYEQYF; CDR3 DNA: TGTGCCAGCAGCTTGGTGGCGGTTATCTACGAGCAGTACTTC
J gene: TRBJ1-5; D gene: .; V gene: TRBV18; clone size: .; CDR3 protein: CASSRTRDGPQHF; CDR3 DNA: TGTGCCAGCTCACGGACCAGGGACGGGCCCCAGCATTTT
J gene: TRBJ2-3; D gene: TRBD2; V gene: TRBV5-6; clone size: .; CDR3 protein: CASSSSGRALPASTDTQYF; CDR3 DNA: TGTGCCAGCAGCTCTAGCGGGAGGGCCCTCCCTGCTAGCACAGATACGCAGTATTTT
J gene: TRBJ2-1; D gene: TRBD2; V gene: TRBV6-5; clone size: .; CDR3 protein: CASSLLAGVANEQFF; CDR3 DNA: TGTGCCAGCAGTTTACTAGCGGGAGTAGCCAATGAGCAGTTCTTC
J gene: TRBJ2-7; D gene: .; V gene: TRBV2; clone size: few; CDR3 protein: CASNALGGSYEQYF; CDR3 DNA: TGTGCCAGCAATGCTTTGGGGGGCTCCTACGAGCAGTACTTC
J gene: TRBJ1-2; D gene: .; V gene: TRBV6-1; clone size: .; CDR3 protein: CASSEFPGGVAYGYTF; CDR3 DNA: TGTGCCAGCAGTGAATTTCCGGGAGGGGTTGCCTATGGCTACACCTTC
J gene: TRBJ2-3; D gene: .; V gene: TRBV10-2; clone size: .; CDR3 protein: CSSGPRGGDTQYF; CDR3 DNA: TGCTCCTCAGGGCCGCGGGGAGGAGATACGCAGTATTTT
J gene: TRBJ2-7; D gene: .; V gene: TRBV5-4; clone size: .; CDR3 protein: CASSLESPGSEQYF; CDR3 DNA: TGTGCCAGCAGCTTGGAGTCCCCAGGGTCCGAGCAGTACTTC
J gene: TRBJ2-7; D gene: .; V gene: TRBV18; clone size: .; CDR3 protein: CASSPDSYEQYF; CDR3 DNA: TGTGCCAGCTCACCGGACAGCTACGAGCAGTACTTC
J gene: TRBJ2-7; D gene: TRBD2; V gene: TRBV4-1; clone size: .; CDR3 protein: CASSQDGTSGFPREQYF; CDR3 DNA: TGCGCCAGCAGCCAAGATGGGACTAGCGGATTTCCCCGCGAGCAGTACTTC
J gene: TRBJ2-5; D gene: .; V gene: TRBV5-1; clone size: .; CDR3 protein: CASSLWEKTEETQYF; CDR3 DNA: TGCGCCAGCAGCTTGTGGGAAAAGACTGAAGAGACCCAGTACTTC
J gene: TRBJ2-7; D gene: TRBD2; V gene: TRBV4-1; clone size: once; CDR3 protein: CASSRVWGGYEQYF; CDR3 DNA: TGCGCCAGCAGCCGTGTATGGGGGGGATACGAGCAGTACTTC
J gene: TRBJ2-4; D gene: .; V gene: TRBV7-2; clone size: .; CDR3 protein: CASSQSGYREAKNIQYF; CDR3 DNA: TGTGCCAGCAGCCAATCAGGCTACAGGGAAGCCAAAAACATTCAGTACTTC
J gene: TRBJ2-2; D gene: .; V gene: TRBV5-4; clone size: .; CDR3 protein: CASRPSWGSGSGELFF; CDR3 DNA: TGTGCCAGCAGACCCTCCTGGGGGAGTGGGTCCGGGGAGCTGTTTTTT
J gene: TRBJ2-3; D gene: .; V gene: TRBV9; clone size: .; CDR3 protein: CEPGTDTQYF; CDR3 DNA: TGTGAACCGGGCACAGATACGCAGTATTTT
J gene: TRBJ2-3; D gene: .; V gene: TRBV7-2; clone size: .; CDR3 protein: CASSLAYGGLPATDTQYF; CDR3 DNA: TGTGCCAGCAGCTTAGCTTACGGGGGGCTCCCGGCCACAGATACGCAGTATTTT
J gene: TRBJ2-1; D gene: TRBD1; V gene: TRBV11-3; clone size: .; CDR3 protein: CASSLTATGSSNEQFF; CDR3 DNA: TGTGCCAGCAGCTTAACGGCGACAGGGAGTAGCAATGAGCAGTTCTTC
J gene: TRBJ2-5; D gene: TRBD2; V gene: TRBV27; clone size: .; CDR3 protein: CASSPLAGKDFWTQYF; CDR3 DNA: TGTGCCAGCAGTCCTTTAGCGGGAAAAGACTTCTGGACCCAGTACTTC
J gene: TRBJ1-5; D gene: .; V gene: TRBV4-1; clone size: .; CDR3 protein: CASSQLSPGGNQPQHF; CDR3 DNA: TGCGCCAGCAGCCAACTTTCCCCAGGGGGCAATCAGCCCCAGCATTTT
J gene: TRBJ2-5; D gene: TRBD1; V gene: TRBV29-1; clone size: .; CDR3 protein: CSGRWDREETQYF; CDR3 DNA: TGCAGCGGGAGGTGGGACAGGGAAGAGACCCAGTACTTC
J gene: TRBJ2-1; D gene: TRBD2; V gene: TRBV28; clone size: .; CDR3 protein: CASIIGGLAGDGSYNEQFF; CDR3 DNA: TGTGCCAGCATCATAGGGGGACTAGCGGGAGATGGGTCCTACAATGAGCAGTTCTTC
J gene: TRBJ2-7; D gene: TRBD1; V gene: TRBV9; clone size: .; CDR3 protein: CASSFHDRALGEQYF; CDR3 DNA: TGTGCCAGCAGCTTCCATGACAGGGCTCTGGGGGAGCAGTACTTC
J gene: TRBJ2-7; D gene: TRBD2; V gene: TRBV11-2; clone size: .; CDR3 protein: CASSLGLAGKEGWYEQYF; CDR3 DNA: TGTGCCAGCAGCTTGGGACTAGCGGGAAAGGAAGGGTGGTACGAGCAGTACTTC
J gene: TRBJ1-5; D gene: .; V gene: TRBV2; clone size: .; CDR3 protein: CASSDSAARLEHF; CDR3 DNA: TGTGCCAGCAGTGATAGCGCAGCCCGATTAGAGCATTTT
J gene: TRBJ2-1; D gene: .; V gene: TRBV28; clone size: .; CDR3 protein: CASSPQGSYNEQFF; CDR3 DNA: TGTGCCAGCAGTCCACAGGGTTCCTACAATGAGCAGTTCTTC
J gene: TRBJ2-3; D gene: .; V gene: TRBV7-9; clone size: .; CDR3 protein: CASSLQSGTDTQYF; CDR3 DNA: TGTGCCAGCAGCTTACAGAGCGGCACAGATACGCAGTATTTT
J gene: TRBJ1-4; D gene: .; V gene: TRBV5-6; clone size: .; CDR3 protein: CASSLGRGEKLFF; CDR3 DNA: TGTGCCAGCAGCTTGGGCCGCGGTGAAAAACTGTTTTTT
J gene: TRBJ1-3; D gene: TRBD1; V gene: TRBV5-6; clone size: .; CDR3 protein: CASSLRQGYDLSSGNTIYF; CDR3 DNA: TGTGCCAGCAGCTTGCGACAGGGGTACGACCTTAGCTCTGGAAACACCATATATTTT
J gene: TRBJ1-5; D gene: .; V gene: TRBV27; clone size: once; CDR3 protein: CASGGGISNQPQHF; CDR3 DNA: TGTGCCTCCGGCGGGGGGATTAGCAATCAGCCCCAGCATTTT
J gene: TRBJ1-6; D gene: TRBD1; V gene: TRBV7-2; clone size: .; CDR3 protein: CASSLGGQGVYYNSPLHF; CDR3 DNA: TGTGCCAGCAGCTTAGGCGGACAGGGGGTCTACTATAATTCACCCCTCCACTTT
J gene: TRBJ2-7; D gene: .; V gene: TRBV27; clone size: .; CDR3 protein: CASSLFDSYEQYF; CDR3 DNA: TGTGCCAGCAGTTTATTCGACAGTTACGAGCAGTACTTC
J gene: TRBJ2-3; D gene: TRBD2; V gene: TRBV28; clone size: few; CDR3 protein: CASSGTSGGTDTQYF; CDR3 DNA: TGTGCCAGCAGTGGGACTAGCGGGGGCACAGATACGCAGTATTTT
J gene: TRBJ2-3; D gene: TRBD2; V gene: TRBV7-8; clone size: .; CDR3 protein: CASSFLSGTSGTDTQYF; CDR3 DNA: TGTGCCAGCAGCTTTCTTTCGGGGACTAGCGGCACAGATACGCAGTATTTT
J gene: TRBJ1-6; D gene: .; V gene: TRBV14; clone size: .; CDR3 protein: CASSQVKGSPLHF; CDR3 DNA: TGTGCCAGCAGCCAAGTGAAAGGTTCACCCCTCCACTTT
J gene: TRBJ1-1; D gene: .; V gene: TRBV2; clone size: .; CDR3 protein: CASKGEGNTEAFF; CDR3 DNA: TGTGCCAGCAAGGGGGAGGGCAACACTGAAGCTTTCTTT
J gene: TRBJ2-7; D gene: TRBD1; V gene: TRBV7-8; clone size: once; CDR3 protein: CASSSVRDRGPEQYF; CDR3 DNA: TGTGCCAGCAGCTCAGTCCGGGACAGGGGGCCTGAGCAGTACTTC
J gene: TRBJ1-1; D gene: .; V gene: TRBV4-1; clone size: .; CDR3 protein: CASSLRPAIGGDTEAFF; CDR3 DNA: TGCGCCAGCAGCTTGCGGCCGGCCATAGGGGGGGACACTGAAGCTTTCTTT
J gene: TRBJ1-2; D gene: TRBD1; V gene: TRBV5-6; clone size: .; CDR3 protein: CASSIPRTGVYGYTF; CDR3 DNA: TGTGCCAGCAGCATCCCACGGACAGGGGTCTATGGCTACACCTTC